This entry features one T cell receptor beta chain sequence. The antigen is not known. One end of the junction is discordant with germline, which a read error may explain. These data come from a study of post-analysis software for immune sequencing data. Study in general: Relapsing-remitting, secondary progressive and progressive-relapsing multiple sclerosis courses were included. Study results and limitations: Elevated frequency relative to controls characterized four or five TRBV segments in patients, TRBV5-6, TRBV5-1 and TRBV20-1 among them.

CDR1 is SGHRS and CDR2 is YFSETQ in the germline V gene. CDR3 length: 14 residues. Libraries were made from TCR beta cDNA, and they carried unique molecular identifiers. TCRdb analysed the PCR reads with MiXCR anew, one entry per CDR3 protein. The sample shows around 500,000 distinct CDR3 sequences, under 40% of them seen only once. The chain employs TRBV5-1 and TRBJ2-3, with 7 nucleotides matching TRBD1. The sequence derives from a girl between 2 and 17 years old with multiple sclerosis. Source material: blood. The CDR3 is CASSFRDSRDTQYF. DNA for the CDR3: TGCGCCAGCAGCTTCCGGGACAGCAGAGATACGCAGTATTTT.